This T cell receptor (beta chain) is drawn from a study of cytomegalovirus exposure and HLA in healthy donors. Primers included in the PCR were 60 Vbeta and 13 Jbeta primers. Measured with immunoSEQ multiplex PCR; TCRdb has only the in-frame clones, and not every one. The sample holds 100,000 to 150,000 clones, approximately 17% seen once. This CDR3 contains 12 residues. Germline V gene sequence: CDR1 SGHNT, CDR2 YYREEE (reference sequence). V shed 7 bases, J shed 8 bases, and the junction held 8 bases outside the gene matches. The V and J genes are TRBV5-4 and TRBJ1-2, with TRBD1 identical over 7 bases. This receptor was taken from a female donor in good health and CMV-seropositive. The sequencing input was PBMCs. The CDR3 DNA reads TGTGCCAGCCCCGACAGGGAAGGCGGCTACACCTTC. Translated: CASPDREGGYTF.